This is a list of T cell receptor beta chains from one sample in a study of T cell responses to AZD1222 COVID-19 vaccine. Clones were sequenced by immunoSEQ multiplex PCR, and TCRdb holds only the in-frame ones, with some missing. The sample holds 95,000 to 110,000 clones, 90% to 95% seen once. The sequencing used peripheral blood, collected 28 days after the second AZD1222 dose. Every receptor here comes from an adult who received the AZD1222 COVID-19 vaccine. Each CDR3 is given with its conserved first and last residue. D genes are given only for firm matches. Where a row states a size, it is once, few, many or the class of an expanded clone; other rows omit it.

clone size,V gene,D gene,J gene,CDR3 DNA,CDR3 protein
-,TRBV7-8,-,TRBJ2-1,TGTGCCAGCAGCCCAGGGTTCAATGAGCAGTTCTTC,CASSPGFNEQFF
-,TRBV3-1/TRBV3-2,TRBD2,TRBJ2-7,TGTGCCAGCAGCCAAGGTTGGGCGGGAGTCTACGAGCAGTACTTC,CASSQGWAGVYEQYF
-,TRBV9,TRBD2,TRBJ2-1,TGTGCCAGCAGCGCCTTCTCTAGCGGGGGGGCCGGTGAGCAGTTCTTC,CASSAFSSGGAGEQFF
-,TRBV6-1,TRBD2,TRBJ2-3,TGTGCCAGCAGTGAATTAAGCGGGAGCTCAGATACGCAGTATTTT,CASSELSGSSDTQYF
-,TRBV7-7,-,TRBJ2-1,TGTGCTAGCAGCTCCGGACAGGGAGGGAATGAGCAGTTCTTC,CASSSGQGGNEQFF
-,TRBV27,-,TRBJ2-7,TGTGCCAGCAGGGAAGCAGGATGGCAGTACTTC,CASREAGWQYF
-,TRBV2,-,TRBJ2-2,TGTGCCAGCAGTGGTGGGGCCGGGGAGCTGTTTTTT,CASSGGAGELFF
-,TRBV23-1,-,TRBJ2-7,TGCGCCAGCAGTCAATCGAGCAGAGGCCTCGAGCAGTACTTC,CASSQSSRGLEQYF
-,TRBV30,TRBD1,TRBJ2-2,TGTGCCTGGAGTCGTGGGACAGGGGGCACCGGGGAGCTGTTTTTT,CAWSRGTGGTGELFF
-,TRBV18,TRBD2,TRBJ2-2,TGTGCCAGCTCACCTTTGGCTAGCGGATTAAACACCGGGGAGCTGTTTTTT,CASSPLASGLNTGELFF
-,TRBV25-1,-,TRBJ1-1,TGTGCCAGCAGTGAAGGGGGCCGTATGAACACTGAAGCTTTCTTT,CASSEGGRMNTEAFF
-,TRBV27,-,TRBJ1-1,TGTGCCAGCATAAGGCTGGCGTCAGCCCACGACACTGAAGCTTTCTTT,CASIRLASAHDTEAFF
-,TRBV2,-,TRBJ2-7,TGTGCCAGCAGTGATAACAGCGAGGGGGAGTACTTC,CASSDNSEGEYF
-,TRBV11-3,TRBD1,TRBJ1-2,TGTGCCAGCAGCTTAGCACGGGCAGGGGGGTACTATGGCTACACCTTC,CASSLARAGGYYGYTF
-,TRBV3-1/TRBV3-2,TRBD2,TRBJ2-1,TGTGCCAGCAGCCGTAGACTAGCGGGAGGGAATGAGCAGTTCTTC,CASSRRLAGGNEQFF
-,TRBV11-2,-,TRBJ2-1,TGTGCCAGCAGCTTCCAGTCCCTGGTCAATGAGCAGTTCTTC,CASSFQSLVNEQFF
-,TRBV4-3,-,TRBJ1-2,TGCGCCAGCAGCCAAGGGGGCAGGGTTAAAGGCTACACCTTC,CASSQGGRVKGYTF
-,TRBV6-5,-,TRBJ2-1,TGTGCCAGCAGTTCTATAAGCGCATCAGGGCAGTTCTTC,CASSSISASGQFF
-,TRBV6-5,-,TRBJ2-7,TGTGCCAGCAAGGGTAGCGCTTACGAGCAGTACTTC,CASKGSAYEQYF
-,TRBV14,-,TRBJ1-3,TGTGCCAGCAGCCAAGATTGGCCGCCGCGGACGGCGGAAAACACCATATATTTT,CASSQDWPPRTAENTIYF
once,TRBV6-5,TRBD1,TRBJ1-2,TGTGCCAGCAGCCCGGACAGGGTTATCTATGGCTACACCTTC,CASSPDRVIYGYTF
-,TRBV5-6,TRBD1,TRBJ1-2,TGTGCCAGCAGCCCAGGGACAGGGGAGGACATCTATGGCTACACCTTC,CASSPGTGEDIYGYTF
-,TRBV29-1,TRBD2,TRBJ2-7,TGCAGCGCCTCTGGGACTAGCCTCTCCCCATACGAGCAGTACTTC,CSASGTSLSPYEQYF
-,TRBV19,-,TRBJ2-1,TGTGCCAGTAGCCCACGGGGCACGGGGGGCCAGGATGAGCAGTTCTTC,CASSPRGTGGQDEQFF
-,TRBV3-1/TRBV3-2,TRBD1,TRBJ1-2,TGTGCCAGCAGCCAATTCGACAGGGGCCATGGCTACACCTTC,CASSQFDRGHGYTF
-,TRBV7-9,-,TRBJ1-2,TGTGCCAGCAGCTTACCCAGGGTCGGTGGCTACACCTTC,CASSLPRVGGYTF
-,TRBV13,-,TRBJ2-1,TGTGCCAGCAGCTTAGGAGGGGCGTACAATGAGCAGTTCTTC,CASSLGGAYNEQFF
-,TRBV7-9,-,TRBJ2-7,TGTGCCAGCAGCTCTCAGGGAGAGCAGTACTTC,CASSSQGEQYF
-,TRBV5-4,-,TRBJ2-7,TGTGCCAGCCATTCATGGGGCCACGAGCAGTACTTC,CASHSWGHEQYF
-,TRBV12-3/TRBV12-4,-,TRBJ1-1,TGTGCCAGCAGTTTAGGGGAGATGCCTGAAGCTTTCTTT,CASSLGEMPEAFF